The 25 T cell receptor beta chains in this list originate from one sample, sequenced in a study of neurological immune-mediated disorders. One entry per CDR3 protein, called by TCRdb with MiXCR from the 5' RACE reads. Of tens of thousands of distinct CDR3 sequences listed, roughly 14% are singletons. Sequencing used PBMCs. These receptors were collected from a woman between 45 and 65 years old with HTLV-1-associated myelopathy (HAM/TSP).

This clonotype has ten or more counts. The rearrangement uses TRBV7-2 and TRBJ2-5; D possibly matches TRBD1 or TRBD2 (5 bases each). V was cut by 6 bases and J by 1 base, with 12 bases left in between. There are 14 residues in the CDR3. Per the germline V gene, CDR1 is SGHTA and CDR2 is FQGNSA. The CDR3 loop is CASRAGTLQETQYF. CDR3 coding DNA: TGTGCCAGCAGGGCCGGGACGCTCCAAGAGACCCAGTACTTC. Full variable domain (rest looked up from reference TRBV7-2 and TRBJ2-5): GAGVSQSPSNKVTEKGKDVELRCDPISGHTALYWYRQSLGQGLEFLIYFQGNSAPDKSGLPSDRFSAERTGGSVSTLTIQRTQQEDSAVYLCASRAGTLQETQYFGPGTRLLVL.

This clonotype occurred many times. The rearrangement joins TRBV20-1 to TRBJ2-1, with 8 nucleotides matching TRBD2. This CDR3 has 16 residues. Germline V gives CDR1 DFQATT, CDR2 SNEGSKA (reference sequence). V trimming: 6 bases; J trimming: 3 bases; junction bases outside the gene matches: 13. CDR3 sequence: CSAGPPGLVIYNEQFF. As DNA, the CDR3 is TGCAGTGCAGGACCCCCGGGACTAGTGATCTACAATGAGCAGTTCTTC.

This clonotype was observed at least ten times. The J gene is TRBJ2-7, the V gene TRBV6-2 or TRBV6-3; possibly TRBD1 for D (5 bases). V was trimmed by 8 bases and J by 2 bases, leaving 7 bases between them. Germline V gene sequence: CDR1 MNHEY, CDR2 SVGEGT. This CDR3 spans 11 amino acids. The CDR3 protein is CASGQAYEQYV. The CDR3 bases are TGTGCCAGCGGACAAGCCTACGAGCAGTACGTC.

This clonotype was seen ten or more times. The chain links TRBV20-1 to TRBJ1-5; 10 bases line up with TRBD1. There are 12 residues in the CDR3. Looked up from germline, CDR1 is DFQATT and CDR2 is SNEGSKA (reference sequence). Here the CDR3 reads CSVGTGDQPQHF. DNA of the CDR3: TGCAGCGTTGGGACAGGGGATCAGCCCCAGCATTTT.

This clonotype was seen at least ten times. The chain is built from TRBV7-9 and TRBJ1-1, with D unclear. CDR3 length equals 15 residues. Germline-derived CDR1 and CDR2 are SEHNR and FQNEAQ (reference sequence). Trimming cost V 4 bases and J 0 bases, with 12 bases left between them. This CDR3 reads CASSSLGIMNTEAFF. CDR3 nucleotides: TGTGCCAGCAGCTCCCTCGGGATTATGAACACTGAAGCTTTCTTT.

Many counts were recorded for this clonotype. This sequence joins TRBV4-3 and TRBJ1-6; the match to TRBD1 covers 8 bases. The germline CDR1 and CDR2 sequences are LGHNA and YSLEER. CDR3 length equals 16 residues. Trimming took 0 bases from V and 9 from J; bases not matched to a gene: 7. The CDR3: CASSQDRGQAGSPLHF. CDR3 in DNA: TGCGCCAGCAGCCAAGATAGGGGACAGGCTGGTTCACCCCTCCACTTT.

This clonotype showed up many times. This chain uses TRBV20-1 with TRBJ1-1; TRBD1 aligns across 7 bases. Germline values: CDR1 DFQATT, CDR2 SNEGSKA (reference sequence). The CDR3 runs 15 residues. The J segment lost 0 bases and the V segment lost 1 base, leaving 5 bases of the junction unmatched. The CDR3 reads CSARGGQRMNTEAFF. The CDR3 bases are TGCAGTGCTAGAGGGGGACAGCGTATGAACACTGAAGCTTTCTTT.

This clonotype was seen at least ten times. The chain uses TRBV10-2 and TRBJ2-7; a possible D gene is TRBD1 (5 bases). The germline CDR1 and CDR2 sequences are WSHSY and SAAADI. The CDR3 has 14 amino acids. V lost 6 bases, J lost 2 bases, and 14 bases lay in between. Here the CDR3 reads CASSADSGPYEQYF. CDR3 DNA sequence: TGCGCCAGCAGCGCTGACAGTGGCCCCTACGAGCAGTACTTC.

V is TRBV12-3 or TRBV12-4 and J is TRBJ2-2; D gene uncertain. This CDR3 spans 14 amino acids. Trimming took off 8 bases at V and 0 bases at J, with 10 bases between the two ends. As DNA, the CDR3 is TGTGCCAGCTCGTGGGATTCGAACACCGGGGAGCTGTTTTTT. Protein: CASSWDSNTGELFF.

This clonotype was counted at least ten times. This chain uses TRBV15 with TRBJ2-7; 9 nucleotides match TRBD1. Germline V gene lookup returns CDR1 LNHNV and CDR2 YYDKDF (reference sequence). The junction had 0 bases not matched to a gene; V was cut back by 3 bases and J by 3 bases. The CDR3 is made up of 13 amino acids. The DNA for the CDR3 is TGTGCCACCAGCAGGGACAGGGGCTACGAGCAGTACGTC. Translating it yields CATSRDRGYEQYV.

This clonotype was picked up many times. The chain has TRBV3-1 and TRBJ2-1; D might be TRBD1 or TRBD2, each matching 5 bases. In germline, CDR1 is LGHDT, CDR2 YNNKEL (reference sequence). The CDR3 consists of 16 residues. V dropped 6 bases and J dropped 0 bases, with 15 bases sitting between them. The DNA of the CDR3 is TGTGCCAGCAGTCGAGGGACCGGCAGCTCCTACAATGAGCAGTTCTTC. Translation: CASSRGTGSSYNEQFF.

This clonotype has a count of ten or more. The chain carries TRBV5-1 and TRBJ1-2; TRBD1 aligns across 9 bases. CDR1 is SGHRS and CDR2 is YFSETQ in the germline V gene. The CDR3 contains 14 residues. V shed 5 bases and J 4 bases; nucleotides not matched to a gene: 6. The CDR3 spells CASRPTGGGYGYTF. The CDR3 DNA reads TGCGCCAGCAGACCCACAGGGGGCGGCTATGGCTACACCTTC.

This clonotype showed up many times. CDR3 coding DNA: TGCAGTGCTGGCGGTCAGGGGGCTCATCAGCCCCAGCATTTT. This translates into CSAGGQGAHQPQHF. J is TRBJ1-5 and V is TRBV20-1; TRBD1 matches at 8 bases. The CDR3 totals 14 residues. Germline-derived CDR1 and CDR2 are DFQATT and SNEGSKA (reference sequence). The V gene end was trimmed by 5 bases and the J gene end by 5 bases; junction bases not matched to a gene: 8.

This clonotype was counted ten times or more. The CDR3 is CASTNTGELFF. In DNA, the CDR3 is TGTGCCAGCACCAACACCGGGGAGCTGTTTTTT. The V and J genes are TRBV3-1 and TRBJ2-2; no firm D call. The CDR3 runs 11 residues. V lost 7 bases, J lost 2 bases, and 2 bases lay in between. CDR1 is LGHDT, CDR2 YNNKEL, per germline (reference sequence).

This clonotype has ten or more counts. The V and J genes are TRBV5-6 and TRBJ2-1, with D perhaps given as TRBD1 or TRBD2 (5 bases each). The CDR3 is 13 amino acids. CDR1 SGHDT and CDR2 YYEEEE come from the germline V gene. Trimming took 5 bases from V and 8 from J, leaving 14 bases between them. CDR3 sequence reads: CASRWGSEDEQFF. As DNA, the CDR3 is TGTGCCAGCAGGTGGGGGAGCGAAGATGAGCAGTTCTTC.

This clonotype has a count of ten or more. CDR3 sequence: CASSQGARTYNEQFF. CDR3 nucleotides: TGTGCCAGCAGCCAAGGGGCGAGAACCTACAATGAGCAGTTCTTC. J is TRBJ2-1 and V is TRBV4-2; D uncertain. CDR1 and CDR2 (germline): LGHNA, YNFKEQ. CDR3 size: 15 residues. Trimming shortened V by 1 base and J by 2 bases, and 9 bases separated the two germline ends.

Ten or more counts support this clonotype. This rearrangement joins TRBV4-3 to TRBJ2-7, with D unresolved. V was shortened by 0 bases and J by 3 bases, with 21 bases between the two germline ends. CDR3 length: 18 amino acids. Germline lookup yields CDR1 LGHNA and CDR2 YSLEER. The CDR3 bases are TGCGCCAGCAGCCAAGAATTGTCGCGAGCAGCCCGACACTACGAGCAGTACTTC. Translation: CASSQELSRAARHYEQYF.

In this sample, this clonotype turned up many times. V gene TRBV15 combines with J gene TRBJ2-7; D possibly corresponds to TRBD1 (5 bases). The CDR3 has 14 residues. Per the germline V gene, CDR1 is LNHNV and CDR2 is YYDKDF (reference sequence). The ends were cut back, 4 bases at V and 6 bases at J, with 16 bases in the middle. The CDR3 sequence is CATSKVDSAGEQYF. CDR3 sequence (DNA): TGTGCCACCAGCAAAGTCGACAGCGCTGGCGAGCAGTACTTC.

Many counts were recorded for this clonotype. V gene TRBV7-9 combines with J gene TRBJ1-1; D is perhaps TRBD1 (6 bases). The V end was cut by 1 base, the J end by 4 bases, with 10 bases between. The CDR3 is 14 residues long. The V gene's germline CDR1 is SEHNR and CDR2 FQNEAQ (reference sequence). This CDR3 reads CASSLVGGPTEAFF. DNA for the CDR3: TGTGCCAGCAGCTTAGTGGGGGGGCCCACTGAAGCTTTCTTT. The whole variable domain, filled in from reference TRBV7-9 and TRBJ1-1, reads DTGVSQNPRHKITKRGQNVTFRCDPISEHNRLYWYRQTLGQGPEFLTYFQNEAQLEKSRLLSDRFSAERPKGSFSTLEIQRTEQGDSAMYLCASSLVGGPTEAFFGQGTRLTVV.

This clonotype appeared many times. This CDR3 reads CASSRKADSPLHF. The CDR3 nucleotides are TGTGCCAGCAGCCGAAAAGCGGATTCACCCCTCCACTTT. The chain combines TRBV3-1 with TRBJ1-6; unclear D gene. The CDR3 contains 13 residues. V lost 4 bases to trimming and J lost 8 bases, with 9 bases between them. CDR1 and CDR2 (germline): LGHDT, YNNKEL (reference sequence). Combining the CDR3 with reference TRBV3-1 and TRBJ1-6 gives the whole variable domain DTAVSQTPKYLVTQMGNDKSIKCEQNLGHDTMYWYKQDSKKFLKIMFSYNNKELIINETVPNRFSPKSPDKAHLNLHINSLELGDSAVYFCASSRKADSPLHFGNGTRLTVT.

This clonotype was detected ten times or more. The gene calls are TRBV5-1 and TRBJ2-3; TRBD2 aligns across 13 bases. The germline V gene encodes CDR1 SGHRS and CDR2 YFSETQ. Trimming cost V 1 base and J 0 bases; bases outside gene matches: 8. CDR3 length: 19 amino acids. The CDR3 sequence: CASSLRGLAGPSSTDTQYF. CDR3 sequence (DNA): TGCGCCAGCAGCTTGAGGGGACTAGCGGGGCCCTCTAGCACAGATACGCAGTATTTT.

This clonotype was detected many times. The V gene is TRBV5-1, the J gene TRBJ2-5; 9 bases fit TRBD2. This CDR3 is 13 amino acids long. Germline V gene sequence: CDR1 SGHRS, CDR2 YFSETQ. With V trimmed by 4 bases and J by 5 bases, 3 bases remained unmatched. The CDR3 sequence: CASSPGLAETQYF. CDR3 sequence (DNA): TGCGCCAGCAGCCCCGGACTAGCGGAGACCCAGTACTTC.

This chain connects TRBV15 to TRBJ1-1; D unresolved. Trimming removed 0 bases from V and 6 bases from J, with 14 bases in between. CDR3 length equals 15 residues. CDR1 is LNHNV and CDR2 is YYDKDF in the germline V gene (reference sequence). The CDR3 loop is CATSRDWTAGSEAFF. CDR3 nucleotides: TGTGCCACCAGCAGAGACTGGACGGCCGGTTCTGAAGCTTTCTTT.

This clonotype came up many times. The rearrangement uses TRBV28 and TRBJ2-5; TRBD2 might be the D (5 bases). Germline V CDR1 and CDR2: MDHEN, SYDVKM. V was clipped by 3 bases and J by 1 base, with 9 bases between them. This CDR3 is built from 14 residues. The CDR3 loop reads CASSFQRSQETQYF. CDR3 in DNA: TGTGCCAGCAGTTTCCAGCGGTCCCAAGAGACCCAGTACTTC. The full variable domain, its missing parts supplied by reference TRBV28 and TRBJ2-5, is DVKVTQSSRYLVKRTGEKVFLECVQDMDHENMFWYRQDPGLGLRLIYFSYDVKMKEKGDIPEGYSVSREKKERFSLILESASTNQTSMYLCASSFQRSQETQYFGPGTRLLVL.

This clonotype occurred many times. The chain employs TRBV7-9 and TRBJ1-1, with 9 bases matching TRBD1. Trimming took 3 bases from V and 3 from J; bases not matched to a gene: 5. From germline, CDR1 is SEHNR and CDR2 FQNEAQ (reference sequence). The CDR3 covers 15 residues. CDR3 DNA sequence: TGTGCCAGCAGCTTGGGACAGGGTGTGTACACTGAAGCTTTCTTT. Translating it yields CASSLGQGVYTEAFF.